One and the same sample provided the 12 T cell receptor beta chains below, sequenced in a study of blood T cell repertoires in COVID-19. Clones were read by immunoSEQ multiplex PCR, and TCRdb kept only the in-frame ones, dropping some. The sample has about 330,000 clones; 86% are singletons. The sample taken for sequencing was PBMCs or T cells enriched from blood (not recorded which). The receptor source for this set is a woman aged 18-35 years who had recovered from COVID-19.

Only one count was recorded for this clone. V and J are TRBV9 and TRBJ2-3; perhaps TRBD1 as D (6 bases). The CDR3 totals 17 residues. Looked up from germline, CDR1 is SGDLS and CDR2 is YYNGEE. Trimming left V 0 bases short and J 0 bases short, with 14 bases between. The CDR3 is CASSVETGPTSTDTQYF. DNA for the CDR3: TGTGCCAGCAGCGTAGAAACAGGGCCTACTAGCACAGATACGCAGTATTTT.

CDR3 bases: TGCGCCAGCAGGATACTCATGGGGGGGGGCTACGAGCAGTACTTC. It is translated as CASRILMGGGYEQYF. The chain has TRBV4-1 and TRBJ2-7, with 7 bases aligning to TRBD2. With V trimmed by 6 bases and J by 3 bases, 11 bases remained unmatched. CDR1 MGHRA and CDR2 YSYEKL come from the germline V gene. This CDR3 is built from 15 residues.

The chain uses TRBV19 and TRBJ2-7; no clear D gene. Germline V CDR1 and CDR2: LNHDA, SQIVND (reference sequence). This CDR3 contains 14 residues. The ends were cut back, 3 bases at V and 0 bases at J, with 9 bases in the middle. In DNA, the CDR3 is TGTGCCAGTAGTATCAGCCGGAGCTCCTACGAGCAGTACTTC. Its translation: CASSISRSSYEQYF.

CDR3 nucleotides: TGTGCCAGCAGTGCACAGGCGTCCGGAACTAATGAAAAACTGTTTTTT. This codes for CASSAQASGTNEKLFF. This chain joins TRBV2 and TRBJ1-4; D may be TRBD1 (5 bases). Germline-derived CDR1 and CDR2 are SNHLY and FYNNEI. Trimming took 4 bases from V and 1 from J, leaving 13 bases between them. The CDR3 extends over 16 amino acids.

This rearrangement joins TRBV24-1 to TRBJ1-4; 9 positions match TRBD1. In germline, CDR1 is KGHDR, CDR2 SFDVKD. Unmatched junction bases numbered 9, after V lost 5 bases and J lost 3 bases. The CDR3 consists of 17 residues. CDR3 DNA sequence: TGTGCCACCAGTGTTACAGGGACAGGGTTAGCTAATGAAAAACTGTTTTTT. Residues: CATSVTGTGLANEKLFF.

The chain employs TRBV9 and TRBJ2-7; 7 nucleotides line up with TRBD2. Germline-derived CDR1 and CDR2 are SGDLS and YYNGEE. The V and J ends lost 4 bases and 4 bases, in that order; junction bases with no gene match: 5. There are 13 residues in the CDR3. The chain's CDR3 is CASSPGGNYEQYF. In DNA, the CDR3 is TGTGCCAGCAGCCCGGGGGGTAATTACGAGCAGTACTTC. The whole variable domain, filled in from reference TRBV9 and TRBJ2-7, reads DSGVTQTPKHLITATGQRVTLRCSPRSGDLSVYWYQQSLDQGLQFLIQYYNGEERAKGNILERFSAQQFPDLHSELNLSSLELGDSALYFCASSPGGNYEQYFGPGTRLTVT.

The J gene is TRBJ1-4, the V gene TRBV30; perhaps TRBD1 as D (5 bases). The V and J ends lost 0 bases and 7 bases respectively, with 9 bases between them. This CDR3 region has 13 residues. The V gene's germline CDR1 is GTSNPN and CDR2 SVGIG (reference sequence). The DNA of the CDR3 is TGTGCCTGGAGTGTACCTACAGGTGAAAAACTGTTTTTT. Its protein product is CAWSVPTGEKLFF.

The chain links TRBV6-5 to TRBJ1-3, with D perhaps matching TRBD1 (5 bases). Trimming removed 10 bases from V and 1 base from J, with 14 bases in between. The CDR3 totals 14 residues. Germline V gene lookup returns CDR1 MNHEY and CDR2 SVGAGI. The CDR3 is CAIRRDSSGNTIYF. In DNA form, the CDR3 reads TGTGCCATCCGGAGGGACTCATCTGGAAACACCATATATTTT.

The chain combines TRBV9 with TRBJ1-6, with a weak D call TRBD1 (5 bases). The length of the CDR3 is 13 residues. Trimming shortened V by 5 bases and J by 5 bases, and 8 bases separated the two germline ends. Germline values: CDR1 SGDLS, CDR2 YYNGEE. CDR3 residues: CASSPGHNSPLHF. The CDR3 DNA sequence: TGTGCCAGCAGTCCAGGGCATAATTCACCCCTCCACTTT.

This sequence joins TRBV4-1 and TRBJ2-7; TRBD1 matches 9 bases. Germline-derived CDR1 and CDR2 are MGHRA and YSYEKL. The CDR3 sequence is 16 residues long. V lost 3 bases to trimming and J lost 0 bases; unmatched junction nucleotides: 6. DNA for the CDR3: TGCGCCAGCAGCCACCGGGGGACAGGGTCCTCCTACGAGCAGTACTTC. Protein sequence: CASSHRGTGSSYEQYF.

The rearrangement uses TRBV3-1 (or the pseudogene TRBV3-2) and TRBJ1-1; D gene unclear. The CDR3 spans 13 residues. Trimming pared 4 bases from V and 1 base from J, leaving 7 bases between. CDR1 LGHDT and CDR2 YNNKEL come from the germline V gene (reference sequence). The CDR3 sequence is CASSLNWNTEAFF. In DNA, the CDR3 is TGTGCCAGCAGCCTAAACTGGAACACTGAAGCTTTCTTT.

This clone was seen a single time. This rearrangement joins TRBV28 to TRBJ2-7; 7 bases match TRBD1. The CDR3 extends over 13 amino acids. The V gene end was trimmed by 10 bases and the J gene end by 7 bases; junction bases not matched to a gene: 13. The germline V gene encodes CDR1 MDHEN and CDR2 SYDVKM. The CDR3 DNA reads TGTGCCACCAGAGACAGGGAAGACGGAGAGCAGTACTTC. Protein: CATRDREDGEQYF. The full variable domain, completed using reference TRBV28 and TRBJ2-7, is DVKVTQSSRYLVKRTGEKVFLECVQDMDHENMFWYRQDPGLGLRLIYFSYDVKMKEKGDIPEGYSVSREKKERFSLILESASTNQTSMYLCATRDREDGEQYFGPGTRLTVT.